This T cell receptor (beta chain) was recovered during a study of cytomegalovirus exposure and HLA in healthy donors. Study background: The same platform as the approximately 700 first-cohort repertoires was used for the 90 to 150 validation repertoires, a later analysis reported. The study's findings and limits: The study recorded about 150 TCR beta chains that were cytomegalovirus-associated.

Comment on this clone: Its antigen remains unidentified.

TCRdb keeps only in-frame clones here, not all; method: immunoSEQ multiplex PCR. The table lists 120,000 to 150,000 clones, roughly nine tenths of them singletons. Sequencing was performed on PBMCs. This receptor was taken from a man aged 18 to 30 in good health and CMV-seronegative.

The CDR3 loop is CATSRVLASNTGELFF. The CDR3 bases are TGTGCCACCAGCAGAGTTCTAGCGTCGAACACCGGGGAGCTGTTTTTT. This sequence joins TRBV15 and TRBJ2-2; D possibly corresponds to TRBD2 (6 bases). The CDR3 sequence is 16 residues long. V dropped 1 base and J dropped 0 bases, with 9 bases sitting between them. CDR1 is LNHNV and CDR2 is YYDKDF in the germline V gene (reference sequence).